Each of the 4 T cell receptor beta chains below was sequenced from the same sample in a study of T cells in Graves' hyperthyroidism and ophthalmopathy. TCR beta CDR3 sequences were amplified from RNA transcripts. HTBI primers were the set used in a first-round RT-PCR of the TCR CDR3. Each CDR3 protein gets one entry after TCRdb re-called the multiplex PCR reads with MiXCR. Among more than 600,000 distinct CDR3 sequences, around 17% were seen once, and the ten largest hold approximately 8.4%. The specimen sequenced was blood. Every receptor here comes from a man between 18 and 29 years old with Graves' hyperthyroidism.

The chain uses TRBV7-3 and TRBJ2-7, with D possibly called TRBD1 or TRBD2 (5 bases each). This CDR3 has 15 residues. V was clipped by 2 bases and J by 2 bases, with 13 bases between them. Germline CDR1 SGHTA, CDR2 FQGTGA. The CDR3 DNA is TGTGCCAGCAGCTTAGGTAGCCAGGGAGCCTACGAGCAGTACTTC. It translates to CASSLGSQGAYEQYF.

Concerning this clonotype: Being one base from a much bigger clone, this may be a read error. V and J are TRBV3-1 and TRBJ2-1; 7 bases are a match to TRBD2. The CDR3 sequence is 15 residues long. Germline V gives CDR1 LGHDT, CDR2 YNNKEL (reference sequence). DNA for the CDR3: TGTGCCAGCAGCCAAGGGGGGAGGGGCTTGGTGGAGCGGTTCTTC. Its translation: CASSQGGRGLVERFF.

This clonotype was seen repeatedly, ten times or more. CDR3: CASKRGGMGETQYF. The CDR3 DNA follows: TGTGCCAGCAAGCGGGGCGGGATGGGGGAGACCCAGTACTTC. The V and J genes are TRBV7-2 and TRBJ2-5, with 7 bases identical to TRBD2. The J segment lost 5 bases and the V segment lost 7 bases, leaving 10 bases of the junction unmatched. The CDR3 runs to 14 residues. CDR1 and CDR2 from the germline V gene are SGHTA and FQGNSA. Looking up the rest from reference TRBV7-2 and TRBJ2-5 gives the full variable domain: GAGVSQSPSNKVTEKGKDVELRCDPISGHTALYWYRQSLGQGLEFLIYFQGNSAPDKSGLPSDRFSAERTGGSVSTLTIQRTQQEDSAVYLCASKRGGMGETQYFGPGTRLLVL.

This clonotype was seen repeatedly, ten times or more. The J gene is TRBJ1-2, the V gene TRBV2; D not certain. The CDR3 has 12 amino acids. Trimming shortened V by 10 bases and J by 2 bases, and 11 bases separated the two germline ends. Germline assignment: CDR1 SNHLY and CDR2 FYNNEI. This chain's CDR3 is CATYRENYGYTF. Written as DNA, the CDR3 is TGTGCCACCTATCGGGAGAACTATGGCTACACCTTC.